The 27 T cell receptor beta chains listed next were all sequenced from one sample in a study of blood T cells in healthy people across ages (dated by TCRdb to about 2015). The library was built by means of 5' RACE. TCRdb lists the instrument as Illumina HiSeq 2500. A second PCR of roughly 7 to 11 cycles was performed with a sample-barcoded 5' primer and a J-beta primer mix. The public reads were reprocessed in TCRdb via fastp at Q25 and MiXCR, keeping in-frame beta chains. Rows with one shared CDR3 protein collapse into an entry with the most common genes and DNA. This sample comprises 1.2 million to 1.5 million distinct CDR3 sequences, approximately 60% of them detected only once. Roughly 6.3% of the sample comes from the top ten. Sequenced material: blood. The origin of the receptors is a man younger than 35 in good health.

In this sample, this clonotype turned up a few times. The chain couples TRBV6-5 to TRBJ2-4; D is undetermined. V dropped 4 bases and J dropped 12 bases, with 10 bases sitting between them. CDR3 length: 11 amino acids. Looked up from germline, CDR1 is MNHEY and CDR2 is SVGAGI. The CDR3 coding sequence is TGTGCCAGCAGTTCCCCGACTCATCAGTACTTC. Its translation is CASSSPTHQYF.

The chain couples TRBV5-1 to TRBJ2-7, with D unresolved. Trimming pared 7 bases from V and 0 bases from J, leaving 14 bases between. CDR1 and CDR2 from the germline V gene are SGHRS and YFSETQ. This CDR3 has 14 residues. The CDR3 DNA reads as TGCGCCAGCGGGGATAGCCCTTACTCCTACGAGCAGTACTTC. It specifies CASGDSPYSYEQYF.

V is TRBV4-1 and J is TRBJ1-2; the D is unclear. The V gene's germline CDR1 is MGHRA and CDR2 YSYEKL. V gave up 0 bases and J gave up 3 bases, with 8 bases separating them. The CDR3 covers 14 residues. CDR3 bases: TGCGCCAGCAGCCAAGAAGCGGTGGACTATGGCTACACCTTC. Its protein product is CASSQEAVDYGYTF.

The J gene is TRBJ2-3, the V gene TRBV7-8; 15 nucleotides align to TRBD2. The V gene end was trimmed by 5 bases and the J gene end by 5 bases; junction bases not matched to a gene: 14. The CDR3 runs 19 residues. Germline-derived CDR1 and CDR2 are SGHVS and FQNEAQ. In nucleotides, the CDR3 is TGTGCCAGCAGCCGAGCCGGGACTAGCGGGAGGCCGGTGGTAGATACGCAGTATTTT. Amino acid sequence: CASSRAGTSGRPVVDTQYF.

The gene calls are TRBV20-1 and TRBJ2-5; D may be TRBD2 (5 bases). The length of the CDR3 is 13 residues. The germline V gene encodes CDR1 DFQATT and CDR2 SNEGSKA (reference sequence). Trimming removed 5 bases at V and 4 bases at J, with 14 bases between. This chain's CDR3 is CSAQERKGETQYF. CDR3 sequence (DNA): TGCAGTGCTCAAGAGCGGAAAGGAGAGACCCAGTACTTC.

The chain employs TRBV19 and TRBJ2-3; 8 positions agree with TRBD1. The length of the CDR3 is 16 residues. The germline V gene encodes CDR1 LNHDA and CDR2 SQIVND (reference sequence). The trim removed 3 bases at V and 1 base at J, leaving 6 bases unmatched. CDR3 amino acids: CASSIFGGQGTDTQYF. The CDR3 region has the DNA TGTGCCAGTAGTATTTTTGGGGGACAGGGCACAGATACGCAGTATTTT.

V usage is TRBV27 and J usage is TRBJ2-3, with 9 bases lining up with TRBD2. Trimming removed 6 bases from V and 1 base from J; junction bases left unmatched: 8. Germline V gives CDR1 MNHEY, CDR2 SMNVEV (reference sequence). The CDR3 extends over 16 amino acids. This CDR3 reads CASSPTAGGGTDTQYF. In DNA, the CDR3 is TGTGCCAGCAGCCCAACAGCGGGGGGAGGCACAGATACGCAGTATTTT.

As for this clonotype: This could be a read error, since a much larger clone is one nucleotide away. V gene TRBV3-1 combines with J gene TRBJ1-2, with TRBD1 identical over 8 bases. The germline V gene encodes CDR1 LGHDT and CDR2 YNNKEL (reference sequence). The length of the CDR3 is 15 residues. Germline trimming cut 4 bases from V and 13 bases from J; bases unmatched to any gene: 17. The chain's CDR3 is CASSRAGQGLMGTTF. The CDR3 DNA reads TGTGCCAGCAGCCGGGCAGGACAGGGCCTAATGGGGACCACCTTC. The full variable domain, completed using reference TRBV3-1 and TRBJ1-2, is DTAVSQTPKYLVTQMGNDKSIKCEQNLGHDTMYWYKQDSKKFLKIMFSYNNKELIINETVPNRFSPKSPDKAHLNLHINSLELGDSAVYFCASSRAGQGLMGTTFGSGTRLTVV.

The chain links TRBV4-3 to TRBJ1-2; 7 bases line up with TRBD1. The germline V gene has CDR1 LGHNA and CDR2 YSLEER. The CDR3 length is 15 residues. J gave up 12 bases and V 3 bases, and 16 bases lay outside the gene matches. The CDR3, as DNA: TGCGCCAGCAGCCACAGGGCCCGGACAGGATCTGCCGACACCTTC. Translation gives CASSHRARTGSADTF.

The rearrangement joins TRBV13 to TRBJ2-3; 11 bases align to TRBD2. V was pared by 3 bases and J by 1 base, with 6 bases of the junction left unmatched. The CDR3 contains 17 residues. Looked up from germline, CDR1 is PRHDT and CDR2 is FYEKMQ (reference sequence). CDR3 nucleotides: TGTGCCAGCAGCTTTTTATCTAGCGGGGGGCGCACAGATACGCAGTATTTT. Encoded protein: CASSFLSSGGRTDTQYF.

This clonotype was seen a few times. The chain links TRBV20-1 to TRBJ2-7, with 8 bases aligning to TRBD1. Trimming removed 1 base from V and 3 bases from J; junction bases left unmatched: 14. Per germline, CDR1 DFQATT and CDR2 SNEGSKA (reference sequence). The CDR3 is 17 residues long. The CDR3 DNA follows: TGCAGTGCTAGAGCTTCGCCGGACAGGGAGGTCTACTACGAGCAGTACTTC. Its protein is CSARASPDREVYYEQYF.

The rearrangement joins TRBV20-1 to TRBJ1-1; the match to TRBD1 covers 7 bases. This CDR3 spans 13 amino acids. V shed 3 bases and J 3 bases; nucleotides not matched to a gene: 4. Germline-derived CDR1 and CDR2 are DFQATT and SNEGSKA (reference sequence). DNA of the CDR3: TGCAGTGCTAGCGACAGGGCCGACACTGAAGCTTTCTTT. Its translation: CSASDRADTEAFF.

V usage is TRBV6-5 and J usage is TRBJ1-2; D remains unclear. The CDR3 consists of 16 residues. Germline V lookup: CDR1 MNHEY, CDR2 SVGAGI. The V gene lost 4 bases and the J gene lost 0 bases, with 15 bases spanning the gap. In DNA, the CDR3 is TGTGCCAGCAGTTCGGTCAGGCCCACAGCTAACTATGGCTACACCTTC. This codes for CASSSVRPTANYGYTF.

V usage is TRBV29-1 and J usage is TRBJ1-2, with D maybe TRBD1 (6 bases). Germline V CDR1 and CDR2: SQVTM, ANQGSEA. The CDR3 is made up of 16 amino acids. The V gene lost 0 bases and the J gene lost 4 bases, with 18 bases spanning the gap. CDR3 DNA: TGCAGCGTTGAAGACGGGGGACATCCTCGAGGCTATGGCTACACCTTC. Protein: CSVEDGGHPRGYGYTF.

This clonotype was picked up one time. The rearrangement links TRBV20-1 to TRBJ2-7; a weak D match, TRBD2 (7 bases). CDR1 and CDR2 (germline): DFQATT, SNEGSKA (reference sequence). The CDR3 spans 15 residues. With 1 base removed from V and 10 bases from J, the gap between germline ends came to 23 bases. As DNA, the CDR3 is TGCAGTGCTAGAGTTACGGGGGGCAAAAAAGAGTCCCAGTACTTC. It specifies CSARVTGGKKESQYF.

The CDR3 here is CASSSRASGVAKNIQYF. In DNA form, the CDR3 reads TGTGCCAGCAGCTCCCGGGCTAGCGGGGTAGCCAAAAACATTCAGTACTTC. The J gene is TRBJ2-5, the V gene TRBV3-1, with 9 positions matching TRBD2. The end of the DNA aligns better with TRBJ2-4, so the J call may be wrong. This CDR3 has 17 residues. The germline CDR1 and CDR2 sequences are LGHDT and YNNKEL (reference sequence).

This clonotype was seen a handful of times. The chain combines TRBV7-2 with TRBJ2-5; tentatively, D is TRBD2 (5 bases). The CDR3 length is 15 residues. V shed 4 bases and J shed 2 bases, with 14 bases lying between them. The germline V gene encodes CDR1 SGHTA and CDR2 FQGNSA. This CDR3 reads CASSSPGGYQETQYF. The CDR3 DNA reads as TGTGCCAGCAGCTCCCCTGGAGGATATCAAGAGACCCAGTACTTC.

The genes are TRBV12-3 or TRBV12-4 and TRBJ2-7; 10 bases agree with TRBD2. Trimming took 3 bases from V and 0 from J; bases not matched to a gene: 17. CDR3 size: 20 residues. The CDR3 loop reads CASSFWVRTSGPQSSYEQYF. The DNA for the CDR3 is TGTGCCAGCAGTTTTTGGGTTAGGACTAGCGGACCACAGAGCTCCTACGAGCAGTACTTC.

This clonotype was observed a single time. The chain joins TRBV4-2 to TRBJ2-7, with 10 positions matching TRBD1. V lost 4 bases to trimming and J lost 2 bases; unmatched junction nucleotides: 8. The CDR3 covers 16 residues. Germline CDR1 is LGHNA and CDR2 is YNFKEQ. CDR3 sequence reads: CASSPLSTGGTYEQYF. The CDR3 DNA follows: TGTGCCAGCAGCCCCCTTTCGACAGGGGGCACCTACGAGCAGTACTTC.

The V and J genes are TRBV5-1 and TRBJ1-4, with TRBD1 as a possible D gene (5 bases). CDR1 and CDR2 (germline): SGHRS, YFSETQ. V was trimmed by 0 bases and J by 12 bases, leaving 15 bases between them. This CDR3 is 14 amino acids long. The CDR3 reads CASSLDRTEGELFF. The CDR3 DNA reads TGCGCCAGCAGCTTGGATCGAACCGAAGGGGAACTGTTTTTT.

The V call is TRBV27, the J call TRBJ2-3, with 10 bases lining up with TRBD2. The CDR3 totals 14 residues. Germline values: CDR1 MNHEY, CDR2 SMNVEV (reference sequence). V lost 7 bases, J lost 4 bases, and 5 bases stayed unmatched. The CDR3 sequence is CASKAGGPADTQYF. The CDR3 coding sequence is TGTGCCAGCAAAGCGGGAGGGCCGGCAGATACGCAGTATTTT.

This clonotype was seen only once. V gene TRBV20-1 combines with J gene TRBJ1-6; 7 nucleotides agree with TRBD1. CDR1 is DFQATT, CDR2 SNEGSKA, per germline (reference sequence). After removal of 5 bases from V and 7 bases from J, the junction contained 8 bases not matched to a gene. There are 14 residues in the CDR3. The CDR3: CSASTGVGNSPLHF. In nucleotides, the CDR3 is TGCAGTGCTTCAACAGGGGTTGGGAATTCACCCCTCCACTTT.

This sequence joins TRBV28 and TRBJ2-1; D may be TRBD1 (6 bases). The J call is in doubt because the DNA end fits TRBJ2-7 better. In germline, CDR1 is MDHEN, CDR2 SYDVKM. The CDR3 sequence is 15 residues long. CDR3 in amino acids: CASSLRRDTNNEQYF. CDR3 sequence (DNA): TGTGCCAGCAGTTTAAGACGGGACACAAACAATGAGCAGTACTTC.

The chain has TRBV6-5 and TRBJ1-1; D is possibly TRBD1 (5 bases). V lost 4 bases to trimming and J lost 4 bases, with 22 bases between them. Germline CDR1 MNHEY, CDR2 SVGAGI. This CDR3 spans 17 amino acids. The CDR3 loop reads CASSLLETQGGSTEAFF. As DNA, the CDR3 is TGTGCCAGCAGTTTACTCGAGACCCAGGGAGGAAGCACTGAAGCTTTCTTT.

To note about this clonotype: A much larger clonotype is one base distant, so this may be a read error. The chain is built from TRBV7-9 and TRBJ2-4; 9 bases are a match to TRBD1. The J call may be in error: the DNA end matches TRBJ2-7 better. This CDR3 is 15 amino acids long. The V gene's germline CDR1 is SEHNR and CDR2 FQNEAQ (reference sequence). CDR3 coding DNA: TGTGCCAGCAACTTAGGGGACAGGGCCCTTTACGAGCAGTACTTC. Its translation is CASNLGDRALYEQYF.

J is TRBJ2-1 and V is TRBV5-1; 12 nucleotides match TRBD2. Germline CDR1 SGHRS, CDR2 YFSETQ. There are 14 residues in the CDR3. J was trimmed by 13 bases and V by 0 bases; bases with no gene match: 5. The CDR3: CASSLASGGGLQFF. The CDR3 DNA follows: TGCGCCAGCAGCTTGGCTAGCGGGGGGGGCCTTCAGTTCTTC. Combining the CDR3 with reference TRBV5-1 and TRBJ2-1 gives the whole variable domain KAGVTQTPRYLIKTRGQQVTLSCSPISGHRSVSWYQQTPGQGLQFLFEYFSETQRNKGNFPGRFSGRQFSNSRSEMNVSTLELGDSALYLCASSLASGGGLQFFGPGTRLTVL.

This clonotype showed up just once. The chain couples TRBV6-2 or TRBV6-3 to TRBJ1-1, with D tentatively TRBD1 (5 bases). The CDR3 runs 14 residues. V was shortened by 5 bases and J by 6 bases, with 16 bases between the two germline ends. The germline V gene has CDR1 MNHEY and CDR2 SVGEGT. The CDR3 DNA follows: TGTGCCAGCAGTACCCGCAGGGTTTGGGCTGAAGCTTTCTTT. This sequence encodes CASSTRRVWAEAFF.